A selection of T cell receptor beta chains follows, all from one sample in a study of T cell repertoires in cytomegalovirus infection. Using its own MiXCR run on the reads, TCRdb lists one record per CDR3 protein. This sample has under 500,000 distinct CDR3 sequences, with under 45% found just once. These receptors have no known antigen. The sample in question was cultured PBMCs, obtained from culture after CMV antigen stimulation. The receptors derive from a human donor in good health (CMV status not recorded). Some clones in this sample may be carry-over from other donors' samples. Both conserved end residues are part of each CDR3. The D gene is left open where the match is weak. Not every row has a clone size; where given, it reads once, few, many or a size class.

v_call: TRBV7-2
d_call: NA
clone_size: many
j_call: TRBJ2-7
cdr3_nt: TGTGCCAGCAGCTTAGCCCGTGAGGGCTACGAGCAGTACTTC
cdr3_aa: CASSLAREGYEQYF

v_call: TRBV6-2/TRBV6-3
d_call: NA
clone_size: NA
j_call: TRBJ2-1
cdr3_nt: TGTGCCAGCAGTTACCCCCCCCATGAGCAGTTCTTC
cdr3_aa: CASSYPPHEQFF

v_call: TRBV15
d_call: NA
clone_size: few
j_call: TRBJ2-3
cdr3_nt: TGTGCCACCCAAGGAGTAGATACGCAGTATTTT
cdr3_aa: CATQGVDTQYF

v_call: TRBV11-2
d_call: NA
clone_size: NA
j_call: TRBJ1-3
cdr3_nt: TGTGCCAGCAGCTTAGAACCCTGGCGTGGAAACACCATATATTTT
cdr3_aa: CASSLEPWRGNTIYF

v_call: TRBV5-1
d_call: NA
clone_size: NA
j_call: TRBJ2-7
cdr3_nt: TGCGCCAGCAGCTTGGAAGGCGGGGCCATCCCCCCGTACTTC
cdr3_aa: CASSLEGGAIPPYF

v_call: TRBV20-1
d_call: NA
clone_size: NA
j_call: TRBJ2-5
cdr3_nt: TGCAGTGCTAGGTGGACTGGTCGAGAGACCCAGTACTTC
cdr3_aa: CSARWTGRETQYF

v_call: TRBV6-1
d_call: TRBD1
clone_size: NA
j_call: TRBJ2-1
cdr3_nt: TGTGCCAGCAGTTCCACCTACAGGGGCTCCTACAATGAGCAGTTCTTC
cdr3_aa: CASSSTYRGSYNEQFF

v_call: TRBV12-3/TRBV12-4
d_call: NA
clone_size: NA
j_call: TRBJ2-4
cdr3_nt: TGTGCCAGCAGCCAAGGACAGCCTACCAAAAACATTCAGTACTTC
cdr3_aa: CASSQGQPTKNIQYF

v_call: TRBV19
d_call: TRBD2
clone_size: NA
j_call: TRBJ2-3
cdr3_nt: TGTGCCAGTAGTATCGGACTAGCGGCTACGTTTAGCACAGATACGCAGTATTTT
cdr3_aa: CASSIGLAATFSTDTQYF

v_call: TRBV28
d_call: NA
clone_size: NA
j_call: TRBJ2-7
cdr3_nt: TGTGCCAGCAGAACCCGGGGCCGACCCTACGAGCAGTACTTC
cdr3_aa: CASRTRGRPYEQYF

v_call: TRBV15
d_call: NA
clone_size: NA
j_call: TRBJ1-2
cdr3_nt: TGTGCCACCGCAGGTCAGTCCTATGGCTACACCTTC
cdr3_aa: CATAGQSYGYTF

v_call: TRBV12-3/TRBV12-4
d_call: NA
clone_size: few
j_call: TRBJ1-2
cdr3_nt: TGTGCCAGCAGCTACAGCTTGGCCTATGGCTACACCTTC
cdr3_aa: CASSYSLAYGYTF

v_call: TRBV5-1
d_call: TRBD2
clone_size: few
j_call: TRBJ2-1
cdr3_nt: TGCGCCAGCAGGGATGGACTAGCGGGATCCCGTGCTCCCTACAATGAGCAGTTCTTC
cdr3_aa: CASRDGLAGSRAPYNEQFF

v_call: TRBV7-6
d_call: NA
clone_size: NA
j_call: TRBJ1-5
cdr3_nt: TGTGCCAGCAGCCATAGGGGGAGCCTAAATCAGCCCCAGCATTTT
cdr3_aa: CASSHRGSLNQPQHF

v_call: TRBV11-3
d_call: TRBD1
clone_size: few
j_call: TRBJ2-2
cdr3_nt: TGTGCCAGCAGGGTTGGACAGGGTTCCACCGGGGAGCTGTTTTTT
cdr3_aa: CASRVGQGSTGELFF

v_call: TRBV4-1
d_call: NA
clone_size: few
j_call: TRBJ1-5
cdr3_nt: TGCGCCAGCAGCCAAGGGACCTCGGAGGATCAGCCCCAGCATTTT
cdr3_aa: CASSQGTSEDQPQHF

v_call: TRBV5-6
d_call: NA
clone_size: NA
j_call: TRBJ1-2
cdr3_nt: TGTGCCAGCAGCTTTGGTAGTTCCCTACCGAGGGGCTACACCTTC
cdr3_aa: CASSFGSSLPRGYTF

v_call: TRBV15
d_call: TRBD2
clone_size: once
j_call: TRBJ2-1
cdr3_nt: TGTGCCACCAGCAGAGATTTCGCGGGGGGGAGCGATGAGCAGTTCTTC
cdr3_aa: CATSRDFAGGSDEQFF

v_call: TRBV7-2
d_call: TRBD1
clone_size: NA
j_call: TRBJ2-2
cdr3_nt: TGTGCCAGCAGCTTGGTGTCAGGGGGATATAGCACCGGGGAGCTGTTTTTT
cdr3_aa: CASSLVSGGYSTGELFF

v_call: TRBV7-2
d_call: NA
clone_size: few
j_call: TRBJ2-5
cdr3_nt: TGTGCCAGCAGCTTAGTCGGAATCCAAGAGACCCAGTACTTC
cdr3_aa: CASSLVGIQETQYF

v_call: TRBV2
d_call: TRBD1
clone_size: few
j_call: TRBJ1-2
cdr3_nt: TGTGCCAGCACCGCAGACAGGGGGTTTAACTATGGCTACACCTTC
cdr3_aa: CASTADRGFNYGYTF

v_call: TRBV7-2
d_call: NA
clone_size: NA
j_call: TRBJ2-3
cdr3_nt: TGTGCCAGCAGCTTAGCCCGGTTGGGACACGGAGATACGCAGTATTTT
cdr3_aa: CASSLARLGHGDTQYF

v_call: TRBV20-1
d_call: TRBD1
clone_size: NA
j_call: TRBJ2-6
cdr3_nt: TGCAGTGCCGTACAGGGGTCTGGGGCCAACGTCCTGACTTTC
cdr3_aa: CSAVQGSGANVLTF

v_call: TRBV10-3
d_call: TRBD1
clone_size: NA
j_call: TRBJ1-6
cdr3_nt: TGTGCCATAGGCCAGGGGGCACCCCTCCACTTT
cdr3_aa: CAIGQGAPLHF

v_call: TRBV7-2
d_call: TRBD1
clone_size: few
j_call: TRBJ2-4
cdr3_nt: TGTGCCAGCAGCTTAGGACAGGGGTTGGCCAAAAACATTCAGTACTTC
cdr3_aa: CASSLGQGLAKNIQYF

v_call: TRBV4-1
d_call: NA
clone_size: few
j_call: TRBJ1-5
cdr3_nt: TGCGCCAGCAGCCCCTGGGCCGGAAAGGGGCCCCAGCATTTT
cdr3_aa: CASSPWAGKGPQHF

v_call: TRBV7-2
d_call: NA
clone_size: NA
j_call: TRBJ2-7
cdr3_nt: TGTGCCAGCAGCTCGCAAGGCGTACAGGGCACCGAGCAGTACTTC
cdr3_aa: CASSSQGVQGTEQYF

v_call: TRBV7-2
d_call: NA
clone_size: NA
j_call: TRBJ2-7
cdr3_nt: TGTGCCAGCAGCGTGGGGGGGGCCTCCTTCAGCGAGCAGTACTTC
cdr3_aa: CASSVGGASFSEQYF

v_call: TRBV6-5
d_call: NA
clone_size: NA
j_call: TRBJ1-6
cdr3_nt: TGTGCCAGCAGCCCCAAGGCGAGCTCCTATAATTCACCCCTCCACTTT
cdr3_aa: CASSPKASSYNSPLHF

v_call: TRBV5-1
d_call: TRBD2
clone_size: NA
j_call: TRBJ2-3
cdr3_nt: TGTGCCAGCAGTTTAAGCGGGAGTAGTGATACGCAGTATTTT
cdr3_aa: CASSLSGSSDTQYF

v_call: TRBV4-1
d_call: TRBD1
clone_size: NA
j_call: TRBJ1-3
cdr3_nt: TGCGCCAGCAGTCAAACCCGACAGGGCTACACCATATATTTT
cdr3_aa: CASSQTRQGYTIYF

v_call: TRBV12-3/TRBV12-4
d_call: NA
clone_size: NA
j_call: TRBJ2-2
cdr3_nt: TGTGCCAGCAGTGGACAGAGGAACACCGGGGAGCTGTTTTTT
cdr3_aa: CASSGQRNTGELFF

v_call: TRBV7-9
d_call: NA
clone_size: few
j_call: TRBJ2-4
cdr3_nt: TGTGCCAGCAGTTACCGCGGGGTTAGCATTCAGTACTTC
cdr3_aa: CASSYRGVSIQYF

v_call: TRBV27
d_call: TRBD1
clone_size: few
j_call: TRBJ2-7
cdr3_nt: TGTGCCAGCAGTTTATCCGGGACAGGGTCAAACGAGCAGTACTTC
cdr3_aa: CASSLSGTGSNEQYF

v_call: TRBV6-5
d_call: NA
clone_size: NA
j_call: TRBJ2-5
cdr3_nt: TGTGCCAGCAGTGCCCCCGGGACAGCCGGGGGGACCCAGTACTTC
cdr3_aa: CASSAPGTAGGTQYF

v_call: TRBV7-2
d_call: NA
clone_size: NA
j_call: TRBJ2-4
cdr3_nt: TGTGCCAGCACCCCTGAGGGGGGGCGCAAGGGGGGATACATTCAGTACTTC
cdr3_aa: CASTPEGGRKGGYIQYF

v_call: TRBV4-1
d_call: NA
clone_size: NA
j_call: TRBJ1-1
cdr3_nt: TGCGCCAGCAGCCAACCCTCCACAGGGTCCGGGACTGAAGCTTTCTTT
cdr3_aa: CASSQPSTGSGTEAFF

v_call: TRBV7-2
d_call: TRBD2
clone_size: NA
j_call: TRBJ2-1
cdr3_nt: TGTGCCAGCAGCTTCCTGACTAGCGCCTACAATGAGCAGTTCTTC
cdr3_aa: CASSFLTSAYNEQFF

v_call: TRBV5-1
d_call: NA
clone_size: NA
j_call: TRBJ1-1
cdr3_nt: TGCGCCAGCAGCTTGGCCTCGGGAAACACTGAAGCTTTCTTT
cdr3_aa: CASSLASGNTEAFF

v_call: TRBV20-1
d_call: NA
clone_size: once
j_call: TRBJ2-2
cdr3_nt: TGCAGTGCTAGACCGGGGAGAAACACCGGGGAGCTGTTTTTT
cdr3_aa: CSARPGRNTGELFF

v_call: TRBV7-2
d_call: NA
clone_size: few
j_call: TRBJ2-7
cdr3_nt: TGTGCCAGCAGTCCATCCAGGACTTTAACCTACGAGCAGTACTTC
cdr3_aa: CASSPSRTLTYEQYF

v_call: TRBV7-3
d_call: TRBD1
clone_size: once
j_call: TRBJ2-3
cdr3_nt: TGTGCCAGCAGCCCCCGAGGACAGGGGCCCGGAGGTACGCAGTATTTT
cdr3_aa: CASSPRGQGPGGTQYF

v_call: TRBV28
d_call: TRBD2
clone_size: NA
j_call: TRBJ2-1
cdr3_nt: TGTGCCAGCAGTTTCACCTCGGGGGGGCCGCATGAGCAGTTCTTC
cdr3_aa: CASSFTSGGPHEQFF

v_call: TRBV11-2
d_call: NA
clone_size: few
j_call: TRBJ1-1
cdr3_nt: TGTGCCAGCAGCTTAAACTCGTACACTGAAGCTTTCTTT
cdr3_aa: CASSLNSYTEAFF

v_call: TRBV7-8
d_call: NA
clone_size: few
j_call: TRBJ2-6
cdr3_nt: TGTGCCAGCAGCTTCGGGGGAGGCTCTGGGGCCAACGTCCTGACTTTC
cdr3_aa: CASSFGGGSGANVLTF

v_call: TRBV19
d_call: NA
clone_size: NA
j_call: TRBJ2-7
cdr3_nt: TGTGCCAGTAGTCCCCTCCCGGCCGTGGGGCGGCTCTCCTACGAGCAGTACTTC
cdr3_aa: CASSPLPAVGRLSYEQYF

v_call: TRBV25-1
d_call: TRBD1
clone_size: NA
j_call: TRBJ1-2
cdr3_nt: TGTGCCAGCCGCCAGACAGGGAAGAACTATGGCTACACCTTC
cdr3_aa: CASRQTGKNYGYTF

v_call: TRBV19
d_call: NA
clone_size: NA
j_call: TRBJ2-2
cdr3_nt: TGTGCCAGTAGTATATCATCTTTGCGGATCAGGAACACCGGGGAGCTGTTTTTT
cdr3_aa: CASSISSLRIRNTGELFF

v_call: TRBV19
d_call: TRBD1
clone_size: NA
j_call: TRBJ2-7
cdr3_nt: TGTGCCAGTAGTATAGAACAGGGGGCGAGCTACGAGCAGTACTTC
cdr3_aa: CASSIEQGASYEQYF

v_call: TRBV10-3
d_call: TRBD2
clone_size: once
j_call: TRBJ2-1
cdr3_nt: TGTGCCATCAGCGCGGGAGTAGGTAATGAGCAGTTCTTC
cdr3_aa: CAISAGVGNEQFF

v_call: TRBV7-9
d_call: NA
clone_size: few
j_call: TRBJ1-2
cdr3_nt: TGTGCCAGCAGCTTTGGCACAGGAGGTGGCTACACCTTC
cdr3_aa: CASSFGTGGGYTF

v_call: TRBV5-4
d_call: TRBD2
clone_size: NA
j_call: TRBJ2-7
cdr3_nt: TGTGCCAGCAGCTTAGTTACTAGCGGGGTATACGAGCAGTACTTC
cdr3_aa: CASSLVTSGVYEQYF

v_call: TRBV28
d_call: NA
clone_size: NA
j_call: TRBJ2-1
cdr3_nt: TGTGCCAGCACCTGGACTCCCACCCAATTCAATGAGCAGTTCTTC
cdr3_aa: CASTWTPTQFNEQFF

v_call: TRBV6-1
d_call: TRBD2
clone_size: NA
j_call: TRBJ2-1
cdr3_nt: TGTGCCAGCCTAGCGGGAGGGCCACGGAATGAGCAGTTCTTC
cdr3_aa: CASLAGGPRNEQFF

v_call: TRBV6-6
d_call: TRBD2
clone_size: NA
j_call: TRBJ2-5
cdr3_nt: TGTGCCAGCAGTTACTGGACTAGCGGGAGTCGGGGTCAAGAGACCCAGTACTTC
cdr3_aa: CASSYWTSGSRGQETQYF